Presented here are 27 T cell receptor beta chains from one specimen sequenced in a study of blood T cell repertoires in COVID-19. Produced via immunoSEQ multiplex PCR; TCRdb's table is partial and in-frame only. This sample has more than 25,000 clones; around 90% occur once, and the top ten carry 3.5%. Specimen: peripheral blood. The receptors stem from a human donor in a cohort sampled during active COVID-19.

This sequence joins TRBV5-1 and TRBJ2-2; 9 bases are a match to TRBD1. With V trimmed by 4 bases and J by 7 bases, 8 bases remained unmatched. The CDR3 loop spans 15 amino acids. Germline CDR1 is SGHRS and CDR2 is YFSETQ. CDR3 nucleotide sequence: TGCGCCAGCAGCCCTACAACAGGGGGCAGCGGGGAGCTGTTTTTT. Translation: CASSPTTGGSGELFF. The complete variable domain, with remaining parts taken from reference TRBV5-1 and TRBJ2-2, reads KAGVTQTPRYLIKTRGQQVTLSCSPISGHRSVSWYQQTPGQGLQFLFEYFSETQRNKGNFPGRFSGRQFSNSRSEMNVSTLELGDSALYLCASSPTTGGSGELFFGEGSRLTVL.

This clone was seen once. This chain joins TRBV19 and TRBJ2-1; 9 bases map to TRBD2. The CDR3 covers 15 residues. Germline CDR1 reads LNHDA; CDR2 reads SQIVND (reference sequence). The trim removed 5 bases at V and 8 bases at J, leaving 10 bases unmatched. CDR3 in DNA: TGTGCCAGTAGTTGGGCGGGGGGGTTTGGTGATGAGCAGTTCTTC. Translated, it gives CASSWAGGFGDEQFF.

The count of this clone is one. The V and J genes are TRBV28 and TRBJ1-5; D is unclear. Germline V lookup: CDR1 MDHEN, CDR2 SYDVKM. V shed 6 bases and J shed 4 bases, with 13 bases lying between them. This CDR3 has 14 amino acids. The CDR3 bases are TGTGCCAGCAGCCCTCCGGTGAGAAATCAGCCCCAGCATTTT. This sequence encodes CASSPPVRNQPQHF.

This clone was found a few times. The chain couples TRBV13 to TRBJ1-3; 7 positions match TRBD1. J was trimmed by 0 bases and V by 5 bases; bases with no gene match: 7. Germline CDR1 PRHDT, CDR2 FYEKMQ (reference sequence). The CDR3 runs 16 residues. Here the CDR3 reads CASSAWRQGSGNTIYF. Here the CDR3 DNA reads TGTGCCAGCAGCGCCTGGAGACAGGGCTCTGGAAACACCATATATTTT.

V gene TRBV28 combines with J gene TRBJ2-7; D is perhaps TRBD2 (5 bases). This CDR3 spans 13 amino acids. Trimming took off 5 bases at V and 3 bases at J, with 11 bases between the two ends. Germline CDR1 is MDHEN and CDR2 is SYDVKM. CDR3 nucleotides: TGTGCCAGCAGTGAGGGTCAGGTCTACGAGCAGTACTTC. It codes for CASSEGQVYEQYF.

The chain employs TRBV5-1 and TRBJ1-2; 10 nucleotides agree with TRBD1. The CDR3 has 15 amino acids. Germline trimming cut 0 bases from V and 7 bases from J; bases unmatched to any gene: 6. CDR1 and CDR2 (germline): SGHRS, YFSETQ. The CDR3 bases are TGCGCCAGCAGCTTGGCTGGGACAGGGGACTCTGGCTACACCTTC. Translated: CASSLAGTGDSGYTF.

Written as DNA, the CDR3 is TGTGCCAGCAGTTACTCATCGGGGGGGGTAACCGGGGAGCTGTTTTTT. Translating gives CASSYSSGGVTGELFF. The chain links TRBV6-5 to TRBJ2-2, with 8 nucleotides matching TRBD2. The CDR3 totals 16 residues. Germline V gene lookup returns CDR1 MNHEY and CDR2 SVGAGI. The trim removed 0 bases at V and 5 bases at J, leaving 5 bases unmatched.

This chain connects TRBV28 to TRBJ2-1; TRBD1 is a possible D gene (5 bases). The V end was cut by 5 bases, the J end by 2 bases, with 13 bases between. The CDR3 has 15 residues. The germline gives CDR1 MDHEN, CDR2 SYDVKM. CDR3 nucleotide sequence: TGTGCCAGCAGTCAACCCAGGGTCACCTACAATGAGCAGTTCTTC. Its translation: CASSQPRVTYNEQFF.

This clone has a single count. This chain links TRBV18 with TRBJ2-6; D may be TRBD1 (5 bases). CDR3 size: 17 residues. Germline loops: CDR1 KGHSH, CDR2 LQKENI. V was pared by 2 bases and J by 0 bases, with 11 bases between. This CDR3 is CASSPGSQGSGANVLTF. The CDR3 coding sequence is TGTGCCAGCTCACCAGGGTCGCAGGGCTCTGGGGCCAACGTCCTGACTTTC.

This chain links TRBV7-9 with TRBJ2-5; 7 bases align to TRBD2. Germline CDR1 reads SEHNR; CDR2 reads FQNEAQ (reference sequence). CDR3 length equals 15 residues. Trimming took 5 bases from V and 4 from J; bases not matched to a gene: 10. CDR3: CASSNGLGGRETQYF. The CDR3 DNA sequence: TGTGCCAGCAGCAACGGACTAGGAGGTCGAGAGACCCAGTACTTC.

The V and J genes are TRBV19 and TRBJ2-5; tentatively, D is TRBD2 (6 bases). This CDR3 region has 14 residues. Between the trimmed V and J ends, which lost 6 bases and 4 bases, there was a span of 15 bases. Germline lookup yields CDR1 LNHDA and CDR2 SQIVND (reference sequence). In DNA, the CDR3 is TGTGCCAGTAGCCCTCGGAGGGGCGGAGAGACCCAGTACTTC. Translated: CASSPRRGGETQYF.

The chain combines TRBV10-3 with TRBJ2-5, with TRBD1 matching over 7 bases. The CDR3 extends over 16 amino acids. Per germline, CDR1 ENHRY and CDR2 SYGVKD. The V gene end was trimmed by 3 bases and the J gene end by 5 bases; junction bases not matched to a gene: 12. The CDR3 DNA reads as TGTGCCATCAGTGACCCGGGGAAGGGGGCGACGGAGACCCAGTACTTC. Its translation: CAISDPGKGATETQYF.

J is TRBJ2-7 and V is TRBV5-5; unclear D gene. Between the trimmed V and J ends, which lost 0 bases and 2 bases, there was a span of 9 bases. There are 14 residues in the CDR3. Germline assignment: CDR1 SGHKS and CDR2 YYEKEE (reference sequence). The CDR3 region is CASSLAQFPYEQYF. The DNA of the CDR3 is TGTGCCAGCAGCTTGGCTCAGTTTCCCTACGAGCAGTACTTC.

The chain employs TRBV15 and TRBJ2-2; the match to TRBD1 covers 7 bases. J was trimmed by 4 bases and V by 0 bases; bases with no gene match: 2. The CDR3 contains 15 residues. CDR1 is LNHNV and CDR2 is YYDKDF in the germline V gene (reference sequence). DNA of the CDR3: TGTGCCACCAGCAGAGATACAGGGGCCACCGGGGAGCTGTTTTTT. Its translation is CATSRDTGATGELFF.

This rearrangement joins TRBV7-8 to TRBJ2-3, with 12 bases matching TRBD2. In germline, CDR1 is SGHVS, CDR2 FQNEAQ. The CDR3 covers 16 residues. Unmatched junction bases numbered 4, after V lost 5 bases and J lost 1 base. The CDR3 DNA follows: TGTGCCAGCAGCGCCAGACTAGCGGGGGGCACAGATACGCAGTATTTT. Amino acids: CASSARLAGGTDTQYF.

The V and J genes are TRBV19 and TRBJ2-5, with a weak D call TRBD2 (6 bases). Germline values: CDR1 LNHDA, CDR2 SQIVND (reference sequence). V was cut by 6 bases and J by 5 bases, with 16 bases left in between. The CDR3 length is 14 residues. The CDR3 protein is CASSGGHPGETQYF. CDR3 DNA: TGTGCCAGTAGCGGAGGGCACCCCGGGGAGACCCAGTACTTC.

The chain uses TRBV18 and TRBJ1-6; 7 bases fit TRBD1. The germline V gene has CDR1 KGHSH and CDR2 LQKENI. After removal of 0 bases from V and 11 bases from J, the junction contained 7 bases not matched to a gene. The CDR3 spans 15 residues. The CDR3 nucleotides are TGTGCCAGCTCACCACCGGGACAGTTCGGACCACCCCTCCACTTT. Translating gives CASSPPGQFGPPLHF.

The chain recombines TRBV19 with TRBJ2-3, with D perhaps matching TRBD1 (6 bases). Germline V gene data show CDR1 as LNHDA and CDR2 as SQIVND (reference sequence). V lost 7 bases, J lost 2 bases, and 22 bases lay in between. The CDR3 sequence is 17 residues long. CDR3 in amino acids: CASTAWAAGAHTDTQYF. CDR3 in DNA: TGTGCCAGTACCGCCTGGGCGGCAGGGGCGCACACAGATACGCAGTATTTT.

The CDR3 DNA is TGTGCCAGTAGTCCAACTAACGGGGAGCTGTTTTTT. Protein sequence: CASSPTNGELFF. V is TRBV19 and J is TRBJ2-2; no definite D call. CDR1 is LNHDA and CDR2 is SQIVND in the germline V gene (reference sequence). CDR3 length: 12 amino acids. The germline V and J ends were trimmed by 5 bases and 7 bases, with 8 bases remaining between them.

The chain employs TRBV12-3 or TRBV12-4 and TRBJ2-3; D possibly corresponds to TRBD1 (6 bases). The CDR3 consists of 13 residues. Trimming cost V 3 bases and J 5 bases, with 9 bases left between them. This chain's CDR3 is CASSLRGGDTQYF. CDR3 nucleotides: TGTGCCAGCAGTTTGAGAGGGGGAGATACGCAGTATTTT.

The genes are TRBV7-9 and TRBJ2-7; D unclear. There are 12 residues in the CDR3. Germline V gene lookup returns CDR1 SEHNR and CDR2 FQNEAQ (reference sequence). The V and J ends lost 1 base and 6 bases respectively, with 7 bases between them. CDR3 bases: TGTGCCAGCAGCTTAGTCGTTTTCGAGCAGTACTTC. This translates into CASSLVVFEQYF. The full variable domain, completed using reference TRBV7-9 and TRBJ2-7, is DTGVSQNPRHKITKRGQNVTFRCDPISEHNRLYWYRQTLGQGPEFLTYFQNEAQLEKSRLLSDRFSAERPKGSFSTLEIQRTEQGDSAMYLCASSLVVFEQYFGPGTRLTVT.

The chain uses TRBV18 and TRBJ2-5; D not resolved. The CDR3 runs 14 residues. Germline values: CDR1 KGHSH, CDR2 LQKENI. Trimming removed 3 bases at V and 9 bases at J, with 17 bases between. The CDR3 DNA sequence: TGTGCCAGCTCACCTAACGGCGGCGCCAGCCCCCAGTACTTC. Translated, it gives CASSPNGGASPQYF.

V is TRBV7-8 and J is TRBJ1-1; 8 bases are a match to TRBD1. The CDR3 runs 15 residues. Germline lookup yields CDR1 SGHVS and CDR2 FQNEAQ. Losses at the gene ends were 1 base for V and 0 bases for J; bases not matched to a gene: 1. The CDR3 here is CASSLGGQVNTEAFF. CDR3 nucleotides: TGTGCCAGCAGCTTAGGGGGACAGGTGAACACTGAAGCTTTCTTT.

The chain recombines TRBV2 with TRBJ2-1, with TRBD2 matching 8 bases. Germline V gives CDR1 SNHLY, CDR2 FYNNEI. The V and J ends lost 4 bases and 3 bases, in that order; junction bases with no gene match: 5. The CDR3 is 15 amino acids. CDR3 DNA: TGTGCCAGCAGTGCTAAAGCGGGGGTCTACAATGAGCAGTTCTTC. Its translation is CASSAKAGVYNEQFF.

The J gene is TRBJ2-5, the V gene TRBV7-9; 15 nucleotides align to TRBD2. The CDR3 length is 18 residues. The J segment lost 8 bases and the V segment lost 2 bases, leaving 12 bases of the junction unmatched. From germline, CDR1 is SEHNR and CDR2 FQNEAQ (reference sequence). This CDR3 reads CASSLRGLAGGTPRTQYF. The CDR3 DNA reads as TGTGCCAGCAGCTTAAGGGGACTAGCGGGGGGCACGCCCCGCACCCAGTACTTC.

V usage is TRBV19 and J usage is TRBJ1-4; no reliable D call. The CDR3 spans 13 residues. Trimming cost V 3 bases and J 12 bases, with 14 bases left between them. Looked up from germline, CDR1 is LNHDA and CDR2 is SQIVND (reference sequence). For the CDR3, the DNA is TGTGCCAGTAGTATGGGTGTAAGCGGCGAACTGTTTTTT. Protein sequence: CASSMGVSGELFF.

The CDR3 loop reads CASSSGVLQETQYF. The CDR3 coding sequence is TGTGCCAGCAGCTCCGGGGTCCTGCAAGAGACCCAGTACTTC. The chain recombines TRBV11-1 with TRBJ2-5, with D tentatively TRBD2 (5 bases). Trimming took 4 bases from V and 2 from J, leaving 11 bases between them. The CDR3 runs 14 residues. Germline CDR1 reads SGHAT; CDR2 reads FQDESV (reference sequence).